Here is one T cell receptor (beta chain) with its context. This record belongs to a study of shared clonotypes between healthy human individuals. The CDR3 loop spans 12 amino acids. V lost 6 bases, J lost 2 bases, and 8 bases lay in between. The germline CDR1 and CDR2 sequences are MDHEN and SYDVKM. Into CD45RA+ naive and CD45RA-negative memory subsets, the CD4+ cells were split. Researchers ran the assay at a deep level. Sequencing was performed with immunoSEQ multiplex PCR; in TCRdb, only in-frame clones are kept and a portion is missing. The table lists approximately 500,000 clones, approximately 95% of them singletons.

This TCR was sampled from a woman in her 30s in good health. Sequencing was done on a sample of naive CD4+ T cells sorted from blood. Noted subset: CD45RA+ positively selected. The chain links TRBV28 to TRBJ2-7; D uncertain. DNA of the CDR3: TGTGCCAGCAGGAGAAGCCCCTACGAGCAGTACTTC. It is translated as CASRRSPYEQYF.